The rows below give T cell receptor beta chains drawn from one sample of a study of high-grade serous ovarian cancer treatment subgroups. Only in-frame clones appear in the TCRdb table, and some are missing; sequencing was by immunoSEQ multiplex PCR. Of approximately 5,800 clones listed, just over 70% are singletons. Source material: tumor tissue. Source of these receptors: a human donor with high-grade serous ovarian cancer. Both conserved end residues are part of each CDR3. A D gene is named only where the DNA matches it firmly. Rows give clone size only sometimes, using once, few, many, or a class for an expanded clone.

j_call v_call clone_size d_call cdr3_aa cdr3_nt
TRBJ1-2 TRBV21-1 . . CASSLGGRVSFGYTF TGTGCCAGCAGCCTAGGTGGCAGGGTTTCGTTTGGCTACACCTTC
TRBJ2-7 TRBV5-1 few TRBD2 CASSSGLDTYEQYF TGCGCCAGCAGCTCGGGACTAGATACCTACGAGCAGTACTTC
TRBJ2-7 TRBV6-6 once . CASSRTLAYEQYF TGTGCCAGCAGTAGGACATTGGCCTACGAGCAGTACTTC
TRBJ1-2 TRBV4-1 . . CASSQARTAPGYTF TGCGCCAGCAGCCAAGCCCGGACAGCTCCGGGCTACACCTTC
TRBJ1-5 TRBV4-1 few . CASSHITESNQPQHF TGCGCCAGCAGCCACATCACAGAAAGCAATCAGCCCCAGCATTTT
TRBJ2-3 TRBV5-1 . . CASSLAGSTDTQYF TGCGCCAGCAGCTTGGCGGGGAGCACAGATACGCAGTATTTT
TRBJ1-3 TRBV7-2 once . CASSLAAGVGNTIYF TGTGCCAGCAGCTTAGCGGCAGGGGTGGGAAACACCATATATTTT
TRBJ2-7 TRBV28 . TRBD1 CASREGQGPYEQYF TGTGCCAGCAGGGAGGGACAGGGGCCCTACGAGCAGTACTTC
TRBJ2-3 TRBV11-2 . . CASSVGLLDTQYF TGTGCCAGCAGCGTAGGACTGCTGGATACGCAGTATTTT
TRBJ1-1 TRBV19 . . CASSFWTEAFF TGTGCCAGTAGTTTCTGGACTGAAGCTTTCTTT
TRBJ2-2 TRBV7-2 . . CASSSKPLNTGELFF TGTGCCAGCAGCTCAAAGCCCCTGAACACCGGGGAGCTGTTTTTT
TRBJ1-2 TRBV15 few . CATSRARENYGYTF TGTGCCACCAGCAGAGCGAGGGAGAACTATGGCTACACCTTC
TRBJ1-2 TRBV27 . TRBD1 CASSPQGQWYGYTF TGTGCCAGCAGTCCACAGGGGCAGTGGTATGGCTACACCTTC
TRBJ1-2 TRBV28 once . CASSLAGPYGYTF TGTGCCAGCAGTTTGGCAGGGCCCTATGGCTACACCTTC
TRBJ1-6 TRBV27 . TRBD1 CASSLDRANSPLHF TGTGCCAGCAGTTTGGACAGGGCGAATTCACCCCTCCACTTT
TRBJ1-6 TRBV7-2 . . CASSLIGTPLHF TGTGCCAGCAGCTTAATCGGTACCCCCCTCCACTTT
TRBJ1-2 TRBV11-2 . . CASSLASGPNYGYTF TGTGCCAGCAGCTTAGCTTCAGGGCCAAACTATGGCTACACCTTC
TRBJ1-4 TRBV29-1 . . CSVHSGTQMFF TGCAGCGTCCATTCCGGGACACAGATGTTTTTT
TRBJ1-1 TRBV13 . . CASSLFGQFAEAFF TGTGCCAGCAGCTTATTCGGTCAGTTCGCTGAAGCTTTCTTT
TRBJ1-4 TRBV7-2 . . CASSLTGLAGNEKLFF TGTGCCAGCAGCTTAACAGGGTTGGCGGGGAATGAAAAACTGTTTTTT
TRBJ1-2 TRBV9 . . CASSVGSANYGYTF TGTGCCAGCAGCGTAGGATCCGCTAACTATGGCTACACCTTC
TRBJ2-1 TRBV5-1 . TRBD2 CASRDTLAGDNEQFF TGCGCCAGCAGGGATACACTAGCGGGGGACAATGAGCAGTTCTTC
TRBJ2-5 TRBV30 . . CAWRDRTMLTQYF TGTGCCTGGAGAGACAGGACCATGTTAACCCAGTACTTC
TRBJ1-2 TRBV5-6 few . CASTKRRLYGYTF TGTGCCAGCACCAAACGAAGACTTTATGGCTACACCTTC